Here is one T cell receptor (beta chain) with its context. This clonotype was counted many times. What antigen it recognizes has not been identified. No base quality information exists; no much larger clone differs at one position. The germline V gene specifies MDHEN as CDR1 and SYDVKM as CDR2. From V the trimming removes 3 bases and from J it removes 3 bases, while the gene matches leave 6 bases of the junction unaccounted for. From the cysteine through the phenylalanine, the CDR3 covers 15 amino acids. Of all the DNA, just the CDR3 is kept, 45 bases in frame from base 1. The time point label, read with the paper, signifies: patch test 3, about 24 weeks after DPC sensitization. Taken with the paper, the label for treatment or condition translates to: therapeutic diphenylcyclopropenone sensitization with weekly scalp DPC. Unfractionated whole blood was collected in Tempus Blood RNA tubes, and total RNA was extracted from that blood. Blood at each patch-test visit was drawn before the patch test was applied. To be eligible, patients had to be aged 18 to 70, diagnosed with alopecia and judged suitable for DPC therapy, while pregnant patients were excluded.

The library relied on RACE. TCRdb names NextSeq 500 as the instrument used. During library preparation, unique molecular identifiers were attached to individual cDNA molecules so that TCRs could be counted in a quantitative, reproducible way. The study's own analysis went as follows. A median of roughly 98,000 TCRs per sample was observed, with a range of roughly 23,224 to 700,000. The Decombinator software suite was used to annotate the V, J and CDR3 of the TCR reads. For PS versus PT1 abundance plots, all samples were subsampled to the same number of TCRs (28,000). TCRs were defined as expanded if absent before sensitization and observed at least eight times at the 2-week time point. The raw public reads went through TCRdb reprocessing: fastp at Q25, MiXCR clone calling, in-frame beta chains kept. A single entry per CDR3 protein holds the most common genes and DNA from its merged rows. TCRdb, rather than the study authors, made the V and J calls. For this sample the table gives some 38,000 distinct CDR3 sequences, of which roughly 9.5% were detected only once. The ten largest clones represent around 28% of the sample.

This sample was included in a study of human T cells and chemical hapten exposure (dated by TCRdb to about 2021). With respect to the entire study: For sensitization, 2% DPC in acetone was applied to a roughly 2 cm by roughly 2 cm area of upper inner arm skin. Throughout the approximately 25-week study period, patients were also given weekly therapeutic DPC doses on the scalp. Patch testing was done on the upper back using Finn chambers containing 0.01% DPC, and results were scored after 6 days according to International Contact Dermatitis Research Group standards. The patient cohort, mostly female, included alopecia areata with under or over 50% scalp involvement, alopecia totalis and alopecia universalis. Libraries were combined into a pool for sequencing, and differences in TCR yield between samples came mainly from small differences in library volumes within the pool. In alopecia patients, the study followed how the peripheral blood TCR repertoire changed in vivo over primary and secondary sensitization to diphenylcyclopropenone (DPC), a hapten. Blood was sampled from patients pre-sensitization (week 0) and at 2, 6 and about 24 weeks after DPC sensitization. Approximately 28 alopecia patients gave blood for TCR sequencing at one to four time points (pre-sensitization, 2, 6 and 24 weeks). From each blood RNA sample, both TCR alpha and TCR beta chains were sequenced. Beyond this particular receptor, the publication reports: Patch test score was positively correlated with the number of PT1 expanded TCRs, with significance at thresholds 8, 16 and 32 but not at 4. Expanded TCRs formed significantly more large CDR3 similarity clusters than pre-sensitization or healthy control sets, consistent with antigen-driven responses. Because every patient had alopecia, a presumed autoimmune disease, the patients' immune response might differ from that of healthy individuals. After repeated subsampling, changes were observed in the strength of the expansion versus patch-test correlation and in the threshold at which the correlation became significant. The number of TCRs above 1 in 1000 frequency did not change with DPC sensitization; there was no evidence of global repertoire structure alterations.

Sequenced material: whole blood, taken in connection with sensitization to the hapten diphenylcyclopropenone (DPC). The V gene is TRBV28 and the J gene is TRBJ2-3, and TRBD2 aligns with 7 junction nucleotides. This clonotype was obtained from a man in his fifties with alopecia areata. Some clones in this sample may be carry-over from other donors' samples. In nucleotides, the sequence is TGTGCCAGCAGTTTTGCGGGAGTAAGGACAGATACGCAGTATTTT. It encodes CASSFAGVRTDTQYF.